Below, 31 T cell receptor beta chains from the same sample are listed, as sequenced in a study of T cells in Graves' hyperthyroidism and ophthalmopathy. Amplification of TCR beta CDR3 regions used RNA as the template. The HTBI primer set drove a first-round RT-PCR of the TCR CDR3. TCRdb itself ran the multiplex PCR reads through MiXCR, one entry per CDR3 protein. The table shows about 480,000 distinct CDR3 sequences, with roughly 25% occurring only once. The sequenced sample was blood. Receptors were obtained from a woman in her twenties or thirties with Graves' ophthalmopathy.

This sequence joins TRBV9 and TRBJ2-5; 8 positions match TRBD2. Trimming cost V 1 base and J 5 bases; bases outside gene matches: 7. This CDR3 is 15 amino acids long. The germline gives CDR1 SGDLS, CDR2 YYNGEE. CDR3 protein: CASSVLGTSFETQYF. The CDR3 region has the DNA TGTGCCAGCAGCGTATTAGGGACTAGTTTTGAGACCCAGTACTTC.

This clonotype was seen at least ten times. The chain couples TRBV11-2 to TRBJ1-2; D may be TRBD1 (6 bases). From germline, CDR1 is SGHAT and CDR2 FQNNGV. Trimming stripped 5 bases from V and 3 bases from J, with 10 bases between. The CDR3 is 13 residues long. The CDR3 nucleotides are TGTGCCAGCAGCCGACAGGAGGACTATGGCTACACCTTC. Translation: CASSRQEDYGYTF.

This clonotype appeared many times. V and J are TRBV20-1 and TRBJ1-2; 7 nucleotides agree with TRBD1. The ends lost 5 bases at V and 8 bases at J; junction bases unmatched: 11. Germline V CDR1 and CDR2: DFQATT, SNEGSKA (reference sequence). The CDR3 sequence is 13 residues long. CDR3 sequence: CSAHPGRGGGYTF. The CDR3 DNA sequence: TGCAGTGCTCACCCGGGCAGGGGGGGGGGCTACACCTTC.

Comment on this clonotype: Since a much larger clone is just one base distant, this may be a read error. This chain links TRBV5-4 with TRBJ1-2; tentatively, D is TRBD1 (6 bases). Germline loops: CDR1 SGHNT, CDR2 YYREEE (reference sequence). This CDR3 comprises 13 residues. The CDR3 DNA reads TGTGTCAGCAGCGAGACAGGAGTCTATGGCTACACCTTC. Translation gives CVSSETGVYGYTF. Together with reference TRBV5-4 and TRBJ1-2, the CDR3 gives the full variable domain: ETGVTQSPTHLIKTRGQQVTLRCSSQSGHNTVSWYQQALGQGPQFIFQYYREEENGRGNFPPRFSGLQFPNYSSELNVNALELDDSALYLCVSSETGVYGYTFGSGTRLTVV.

This clonotype was seen repeatedly, ten times or more. The chain has TRBV27 and TRBJ1-1; maybe TRBD1 (5 bases). The CDR3 is made up of 12 amino acids. V was trimmed by 4 bases and J by 6 bases, leaving 9 bases between them. CDR1 MNHEY and CDR2 SMNVEV come from the germline V gene (reference sequence). The chain's CDR3 is CASSYLGPEAFF. CDR3 nucleotides: TGTGCCAGCAGTTATCTGGGACCTGAAGCTTTCTTT.

The chain joins TRBV11-2 to TRBJ2-2; D is ambiguous. In germline, CDR1 is SGHAT, CDR2 FQNNGV. Trimming removed 7 bases from V and 4 bases from J, with 7 bases in between. The CDR3 covers 12 residues. CDR3 nucleotide sequence: TGTGCCAGCAATAGGGCCACCGGGGAGCTGTTTTTT. Its protein product is CASNRATGELFF.

This clonotype has a count of ten or more. The chain carries TRBV9 and TRBJ1-3; maybe TRBD1 (5 bases). The CDR3 is 15 amino acids. V lost 4 bases and J 3 bases, leaving 14 bases between the germline ends. Germline V gene lookup returns CDR1 SGDLS and CDR2 YYNGEE. The CDR3 coding sequence is TGTGCCAGCAGCACCCCGAGGGGTTTTGGAAACACCATATATTTT. Amino acids: CASSTPRGFGNTIYF.

The chain couples TRBV4-2 to TRBJ2-2; D not certain. Trimming stripped 0 bases from V and 4 bases from J, with 9 bases between. Looked up from germline, CDR1 is LGHNA and CDR2 is YNFKEQ. This CDR3 comprises 15 residues. The CDR3 coding sequence is TGTGCCAGCAGCCAAGAGCGTTGGAGCACCGGGGAGCTGTTTTTT. This sequence encodes CASSQERWSTGELFF.

This clonotype was seen repeatedly, ten times or more. The chain employs TRBV30 and TRBJ1-1; D call uncertain. The CDR3 runs to 14 residues. Trimming cost V 0 bases and J 0 bases, with 8 bases left between them. Germline-derived CDR1 and CDR2 are GTSNPN and SVGIG (reference sequence). The CDR3 protein is CAWSVLGMNTEAFF. In DNA form, the CDR3 reads TGTGCCTGGAGTGTACTCGGCATGAACACTGAAGCTTTCTTT.

The V gene is TRBV10-3, the J gene TRBJ2-2, with TRBD2 matching over 12 bases. CDR1 and CDR2 (germline): ENHRY, SYGVKD. V gave up 6 bases and J gave up 4 bases; unmatched junction bases: 3. The CDR3 is made up of 15 amino acids. CDR3 sequence reads: CAISGLAGTTGELFF. The CDR3 DNA follows: TGTGCCATCAGCGGACTAGCGGGGACCACCGGGGAGCTGTTTTTT.

The chain has TRBV20-1 and TRBJ2-5; D assignment may be TRBD1 or TRBD2 (5 bases each). Trimming removed 2 bases from V and 2 bases from J, with 24 bases in between. The CDR3 covers 18 residues. The germline V gene encodes CDR1 DFQATT and CDR2 SNEGSKA (reference sequence). The CDR3 region is CSARPASGRGLRQETQYF. The CDR3 nucleotides read TGCAGTGCTAGACCAGCTTCTGGACGGGGCTTAAGGCAAGAGACCCAGTACTTC.

In this sample, this clonotype turned up many times. This sequence joins TRBV27 and TRBJ2-5; 10 bases are a match to TRBD1. CDR1 and CDR2 from the germline V gene are MNHEY and SMNVEV (reference sequence). The CDR3 contains 15 residues. V shed 5 bases, J shed 1 base, and the junction held 4 bases outside the gene matches. CDR3 bases: TGTGCCAGCAGTCCCGGGACAGGGGCCCAAGAGACCCAGTACTTC. Amino acids: CASSPGTGAQETQYF.

This clonotype was seen ten or more times. Possible read error: a much larger clone is one base away. The chain joins TRBV6-1 to TRBJ1-2; D unclear. Trimming took off 6 bases at V and 11 bases at J, with 13 bases between the two ends. Looked up from germline, CDR1 is MNHNS and CDR2 is SASEGT. The CDR3 loop spans 11 amino acids. CDR3 in DNA: TGTGCCAGCAGATTGCTATTGGGATACACCTTC. Residues: CASRLLLGYTF.

The chain combines TRBV3-1 with TRBJ2-2; 8 positions agree with TRBD2. With 5 bases clipped from V and 5 bases from J, the junction kept 7 bases outside the gene matches. Germline-derived CDR1 and CDR2 are LGHDT and YNNKEL (reference sequence). This CDR3 has 15 amino acids. The CDR3 DNA sequence: TGTGCCAGCAGCGAAAGACTAGCGCAGACCGGGGAGCTGTTTTTT. Its translation: CASSERLAQTGELFF.

This clonotype was seen many times. CDR3 protein: CSASKGADSPLHF. CDR3 bases: TGCAGTGCTAGCAAAGGGGCTGATTCACCCCTCCACTTT. This sequence joins TRBV20-1 and TRBJ1-6; the D gene is possibly TRBD1 (5 bases). Trimming cost V 3 bases and J 8 bases, with 11 bases left between them. Germline CDR1 reads DFQATT; CDR2 reads SNEGSKA (reference sequence). The CDR3 is 13 residues long.

This clonotype showed up many times. The rearrangement links TRBV15 to TRBJ2-7; either TRBD1 or TRBD2 may supply D (5 bases each). Trimming pared 3 bases from V and 0 bases from J, leaving 15 bases between. Germline values: CDR1 LNHNV, CDR2 YYDKDF (reference sequence). The CDR3 runs 16 residues. The CDR3 sequence: CATSRAGTASSYEQYF. The DNA of the CDR3 is TGTGCCACCAGCAGGGCCGGGACGGCCAGCTCCTACGAGCAGTACTTC.

This chain joins TRBV2 and TRBJ1-5; D remains ambiguous. This CDR3 is 13 amino acids long. V shed 4 bases and J shed 6 bases, with 10 bases lying between them. From germline, CDR1 is SNHLY and CDR2 FYNNEI. The CDR3 DNA is TGTGCCAGCAGTGTAATGGGGAGTCAGCCCCAGCATTTT. This translates into CASSVMGSQPQHF.

This clonotype was observed a handful of times. This chain uses TRBV18 with TRBJ1-1; TRBD1 might be the D (5 bases). This CDR3 has 14 residues. Trimming cost V 2 bases and J 4 bases, with 11 bases left between them. Germline V gives CDR1 KGHSH, CDR2 LQKENI. The CDR3 loop is CASSPAQGITEAFF. CDR3 nucleotide sequence: TGTGCCAGCTCACCAGCGCAGGGAATCACTGAAGCTTTCTTT.

V is TRBV4-1 and J is TRBJ2-7, with TRBD1 matching 8 bases. Looked up from germline, CDR1 is MGHRA and CDR2 is YSYEKL. With 3 bases clipped from V and 4 bases from J, the junction kept 8 bases outside the gene matches. The CDR3 runs to 15 residues. CDR3 region: CASSQDDRGRYEQYF. In DNA form, the CDR3 reads TGCGCCAGCAGCCAGGACGACAGGGGTCGATACGAGCAGTACTTC.

This clonotype was detected ten times or more. V is TRBV27 and J is TRBJ1-2; 7 nucleotides line up with TRBD1. Germline V gene data show CDR1 as MNHEY and CDR2 as SMNVEV (reference sequence). The length of the CDR3 is 15 residues. J was trimmed by 6 bases and V by 0 bases; bases with no gene match: 7. The CDR3 here is CASSLSEGAVDGYTF. DNA of the CDR3: TGTGCCAGCAGTTTATCGGAGGGGGCGGTGGATGGCTACACCTTC.

This clonotype has more than one count but fewer than ten. The rearrangement joins TRBV5-4 to TRBJ1-2; D remains unclear. V shed 1 base and J shed 6 bases, with 10 bases lying between them. The germline CDR1 and CDR2 sequences are SGHNT and YYREEE (reference sequence). The CDR3 contains 13 residues. The CDR3 loop reads CASSLKGSDGYTF. The CDR3, as DNA: TGTGCCAGCAGCTTGAAGGGTTCTGATGGCTACACCTTC.

This clonotype was counted a few times. J is TRBJ1-1 and V is TRBV5-1; 9 bases line up with TRBD1. This CDR3 is 16 amino acids long. Per the germline V gene, CDR1 is SGHRS and CDR2 is YFSETQ. V lost 0 bases, J lost 3 bases, and 6 bases stayed unmatched. CDR3 coding DNA: TGCGCCAGCAGCTTGGGACAGGGGGTTATCGACACTGAAGCTTTCTTT. Encoded protein: CASSLGQGVIDTEAFF.

This clonotype was seen once. The V call is TRBV6-5, the J call TRBJ1-2; unclear D gene. Trimming removed 1 base at V and 7 bases at J, with 13 bases between. Germline CDR1 reads MNHEY; CDR2 reads SVGAGI. The CDR3 has 14 amino acids. CDR3 loop: CASSYFDGVSGYTF. The CDR3 region has the DNA TGTGCCAGCAGTTACTTCGACGGGGTTTCTGGCTACACCTTC.

The chain couples TRBV6-2 or TRBV6-3 to TRBJ2-7, with D possibly being TRBD1 (6 bases). V was clipped by 2 bases and J by 5 bases, with 13 bases between them. Per the germline V gene, CDR1 is MNHEY and CDR2 is SVGEGT. CDR3 length: 14 residues. The CDR3 bases are TGTGCCAGCAGTTACCGTATCACAGGGAACGAGCAGTACTTC. Translation gives CASSYRITGNEQYF.

The table lists this clonotype with many counts. The genes are TRBV6-5 and TRBJ2-7; weak D call: TRBD1 (5 bases). The CDR3 spans 17 residues. Germline CDR1 and CDR2: MNHEY and SVGAGI. With 4 bases removed from V and 3 bases from J, the gap between germline ends came to 22 bases. The CDR3 reads CASSWVISRASGYEQYF. The CDR3 DNA sequence: TGTGCCAGCAGTTGGGTCATCAGCAGGGCTAGTGGCTACGAGCAGTACTTC.

This chain links TRBV20-1 with TRBJ2-7; D tentatively reads TRBD1 or TRBD2 (5 bases each). CDR3 length equals 14 residues. Trimming took 4 bases from V and 0 from J, leaving 13 bases between them. Germline-derived CDR1 and CDR2 are DFQATT and SNEGSKA (reference sequence). The CDR3 reads CSAIGTASSYEQYF. CDR3 bases: TGCAGTGCTATCGGGACCGCAAGCTCCTACGAGCAGTACTTC.

Comment on this clonotype: A read error may be the cause here, since a much bigger clone is one base away. The CDR3 DNA follows: TGTGCCAGCCGCCCCGGGACTAGCGGAGGCCCAGGGACCAAGTACTTC. This gives the protein CASRPGTSGGPGTKYF. The V and J genes are TRBV2 and TRBJ2-5; 11 bases are a match to TRBD2. The CDR3 is 16 residues long. Germline assignment: CDR1 SNHLY and CDR2 FYNNEI.

This clonotype was observed many times. The J gene is TRBJ1-2, the V gene TRBV20-1, with 8 bases lining up with TRBD1. The V gene end was trimmed by 6 bases and the J gene end by 8 bases; junction bases not matched to a gene: 8. This CDR3 is 12 amino acids long. Germline CDR1 is DFQATT and CDR2 is SNEGSKA (reference sequence). The DNA for the CDR3 is TGCAGTGCCGTTGACAGGGGATGGGGCTACACCTTC. This sequence encodes CSAVDRGWGYTF.

This clonotype was seen at least ten times. The chain uses TRBV5-1 and TRBJ2-7, with D possibly being TRBD1 (6 bases). V was trimmed by 1 base and J by 3 bases, leaving 11 bases between them. Germline V gives CDR1 SGHRS, CDR2 YFSETQ. The CDR3 loop spans 14 amino acids. The CDR3 spells CASSLSGENYEQYF. The CDR3, as DNA: TGCGCCAGCAGCTTGTCAGGGGAAAACTACGAGCAGTACTTC.

This clonotype was counted at least ten times. V gene TRBV5-1 combines with J gene TRBJ2-5, with D possibly TRBD2 on 5 matching bases. CDR1 is SGHRS, CDR2 YFSETQ, per germline. The CDR3 loop spans 15 amino acids. The V and J ends lost 3 bases and 0 bases respectively, with 12 bases between them. CDR3 sequence: CASSSSGINQETQYF. CDR3 bases: TGCGCCAGCAGCTCGTCCGGGATCAACCAAGAGACCCAGTACTTC.

This clonotype was detected ten times or more. This chain joins TRBV6-1 and TRBJ1-5, with D tentatively TRBD1 (6 bases). Trimming stripped 7 bases from V and 2 bases from J, with 12 bases between. This CDR3 is built from 14 residues. The germline V gene encodes CDR1 MNHNS and CDR2 SASEGT. The CDR3 nucleotides read TGTGCCAGCACTACGTGGGGGCGCAATCAGCCCCAGCATTTT. Translated, it gives CASTTWGRNQPQHF.